This is a list of T cell receptor beta chains from one sample in a study of cytomegalovirus exposure and HLA in healthy donors. Libraries were prepared by immunoSEQ multiplex PCR; TCRdb keeps only in-frame clonotypes and omits some of them. Of around 150,000 clones in the sample, under 90% were seen once. Sequencing input: PBMCs. The receptors were gathered from a young woman in good health and CMV-seropositive. CDR3s include the opening cysteine and the closing phenylalanine or tryptophan. The D gene is left open where the match is weak. Clone size appears in some rows only: once, few, many, or a class for an expanded clone.

v_gene	j_gene	d_gene	abundance	CDR3aa	CDR3nt
TRBV6-4	TRBJ2-1	NA	few	CASSDSTTYSYNEQFF	TGTGCCAGCAGTGACTCGACAACCTACTCCTACAATGAGCAGTTCTTC
TRBV30	TRBJ2-2	NA	NA	CAWSVAWNTGELFF	TGTGCCTGGAGTGTAGCGTGGAACACCGGGGAGCTGTTTTTT
TRBV13	TRBJ2-1	NA	NA	CASSLDGQPYNEQFF	TGTGCCAGCAGCTTAGACGGACAGCCCTACAATGAGCAGTTCTTC
TRBV15	TRBJ1-2	NA	NA	CATSERGSDGYTF	TGTGCCACCAGCGAGCGAGGAAGTGATGGCTACACCTTC
TRBV18	TRBJ1-1	TRBD1	NA	CASSQDRVFTEAFF	TGTGCCAGCTCACAGGACAGGGTTTTCACTGAAGCTTTCTTT
TRBV2	TRBJ2-3	NA	NA	CASSEALGAEYF	TGTGCCAGCAGTGAAGCGCTAGGCGCGGAGTATTTT
TRBV7-6	TRBJ2-1	TRBD2	NA	CASSPLPGLAGGEQFF	TGTGCCAGCAGCCCCCTACCGGGACTAGCGGGAGGTGAGCAGTTCTTC
TRBV19	TRBJ2-1	TRBD2	NA	CASSVRLASSYNEQFF	TGTGCCAGTAGTGTAAGACTAGCGAGCTCCTACAATGAGCAGTTCTTC
TRBV10-3	TRBJ2-7	TRBD1	NA	CAIRSRDSYEQYF	TGTGCCATCAGGAGCCGGGACAGCTACGAGCAGTACTTC
TRBV5-4	TRBJ1-1	NA	NA	CASSLRTTEAFF	TGTGCCAGCAGCCTACGAACCACTGAAGCTTTCTTT
TRBV4-3	TRBJ2-3	TRBD1	NA	CASSHTDRDNTDTQYF	TGCGCCAGCAGCCATACCGACAGGGACAACACAGATACGCAGTATTTT
TRBV2	TRBJ1-5	TRBD1	few	CASSIGTGEQPQHF	TGTGCCAGCAGTATTGGGACAGGGGAACAGCCCCAGCATTTT
TRBV11-3	TRBJ2-7	TRBD2	NA	CASSLEAGDIYEQYF	TGTGCCAGCAGCTTAGAAGCGGGAGATATATACGAGCAGTACTTC
TRBV6-1	TRBJ2-7	NA	once	CASSSEVLGLYEQYF	TGTGCCAGCAGTAGTGAGGTGCTGGGACTGTACGAGCAGTACTTC
TRBV7-3	TRBJ1-1	NA	NA	CASSPFMNTEAFF	TGTGCCAGCAGCCCATTCATGAACACTGAAGCTTTCTTT
TRBV27	TRBJ1-1	NA	NA	CASSLSSRFSSEAFF	TGTGCCAGCAGTTTATCTTCCAGGTTCAGTAGTGAAGCTTTCTTT
TRBV6-1	TRBJ1-2	NA	NA	CASSVFGSRTVYGYTF	TGTGCCAGCAGTGTTTTTGGGAGCAGGACTGTCTATGGCTACACCTTC
TRBV7-9	TRBJ1-1	NA	NA	CASSLMTAEAFF	TGTGCCAGCAGCTTGATGACAGCTGAAGCTTTCTTT
TRBV9	TRBJ2-7	NA	NA	CASSVGLGSYEQYF	TGTGCCAGCAGCGTAGGACTAGGTTCCTACGAGCAGTACTTC
TRBV11-2	TRBJ2-1	TRBD2	NA	CASSGRARIMWGNEQFF	TGTGCCAGCAGCGGGAGGGCCCGGATTATGTGGGGCAATGAGCAGTTCTTC
TRBV11-1	TRBJ2-1	NA	NA	CASKMAGDVNEQFF	TGTGCCAGCAAAATGGCAGGCGACGTCAATGAGCAGTTCTTC
TRBV4-1	TRBJ2-1	TRBD2	NA	CASSQSSGGSGEQFF	TGCGCCAGCAGCCAAAGTAGCGGGGGGTCCGGGGAGCAGTTCTTC
TRBV7-2	TRBJ2-2	TRBD2	NA	CASSFGPLAGTDTGELFF	TGTGCCAGCAGCTTTGGTCCCCTAGCGGGAACGGACACCGGGGAGCTGTTTTTT
TRBV27	TRBJ1-5	NA	once	CASSFRGGQPQHF	TGTGCCAGCAGTTTTCGGGGGGGACAGCCCCAGCATTTT
TRBV5-1	TRBJ2-1	TRBD2	NA	CASSFCGRPCSYNEQFF	TGCGCCAGCAGCTTCTGCGGGAGGCCATGCTCCTACAATGAGCAGTTCTTC
TRBV29-1	TRBJ2-7	TRBD1	NA	CSVGQGVYEQYF	TGCAGCGTTGGACAGGGGGTATACGAGCAGTACTTC
TRBV11-2	TRBJ2-7	NA	NA	CASHTGIASYEQYF	TGTGCCAGCCACACAGGGATCGCCTCCTACGAGCAGTACTTC
TRBV18	TRBJ2-1	NA	NA	CASSPLDSSYNEQFF	TGTGCCAGCTCACCCCTGGACAGCTCCTACAATGAGCAGTTCTTC
TRBV7-3	TRBJ2-2	NA	NA	CASSLGGTNTGELFF	TGTGCCAGCAGCTTAGGCGGGACGAACACCGGGGAGCTGTTTTTT
TRBV6-4	TRBJ1-5	TRBD1	NA	CASSDSIGQGKSSQPQHF	TGTGCCAGCAGTGACTCGATAGGACAGGGGAAATCTTCTCAGCCCCAGCATTTT
TRBV7-8	TRBJ1-5	NA	NA	CASSLVGAVYSNQPQHF	TGTGCCAGCAGCTTAGTAGGAGCGGTCTATAGCAATCAGCCCCAGCATTTT
TRBV27	TRBJ2-7	TRBD2	NA	CARPPRERGSSSYEQYF	TGTGCCAGGCCCCCCCGGGAGCGGGGGTCGAGCTCCTACGAGCAGTACTTC
TRBV5-1	TRBJ1-2	NA	NA	CASSLEVVRQEGGYTF	TGCGCCAGCAGCCTGGAAGTTGTACGCCAGGAGGGGGGCTACACCTTC
TRBV27	TRBJ2-5	NA	NA	CASSSGLNFQETQYF	TGTGCCAGCAGTTCGGGACTGAATTTCCAAGAGACCCAGTACTTC
TRBV9	TRBJ2-5	TRBD2	NA	CASSEGLAGEETQYF	TGTGCCAGCAGCGAGGGACTAGCGGGAGAAGAGACCCAGTACTTC
TRBV10-1	TRBJ2-1	TRBD2	NA	CASSEVTGGVQFF	TGCGCCAGCAGTGAGGTAACGGGAGGTGTGCAGTTCTTC
TRBV10-1	TRBJ2-7	TRBD2	few	CASSDIAGLSSYEQYF	TGCGCCAGCAGTGATATAGCGGGACTCAGCTCCTACGAGCAGTACTTC
TRBV7-8	TRBJ2-3	TRBD2	once	CASSLAPGGGTDTQYF	TGTGCCAGCAGCTTAGCGCCGGGGGGGGGCACAGATACGCAGTATTTT
TRBV5-1	TRBJ1-1	NA	once	CASSLGDGGRVNTEAFF	TGCGCCAGCAGCTTGGGCGACGGGGGTCGGGTGAACACTGAAGCTTTCTTT
TRBV7-2	TRBJ1-1	NA	NA	CASSFNMNTEAFF	TGTGCCAGCAGCTTCAACATGAACACTGAAGCTTTCTTT
TRBV6-1	TRBJ1-4	NA	once	CASSETGSTNEKLFF	TGTGCCAGCAGTGAAACGGGTTCAACTAATGAAAAACTGTTTTTT
TRBV7-9	TRBJ2-2	TRBD1	NA	CAIQGTGTGELFF	TGTGCCATACAGGGGACAGGTACCGGGGAGCTGTTTTTT
TRBV6-6	TRBJ1-1	NA	NA	CASSYSRVVEAFF	TGTGCCAGCAGTTACTCCCGGGTTGTTGAAGCTTTCTTT
TRBV6-5	TRBJ2-7	TRBD1	NA	CASSSTGPYEQYF	TGTGCCAGCAGTTCGACAGGGCCCTACGAGCAGTACTTC
TRBV9	TRBJ2-4	NA	NA	CASSVGVAKNIQYF	TGTGCCAGCAGCGTAGGAGTAGCCAAAAACATTCAGTACTTC
TRBV5-6	TRBJ2-3	TRBD2	NA	CASSWGLAGAGDTQYF	TGTGCCAGCAGTTGGGGACTAGCGGGAGCCGGAGATACGCAGTATTTT
TRBV6-6	TRBJ1-5	NA	NA	CASSPLGLGQPQHF	TGTGCCAGCAGTCCGCTGGGGCTAGGGCAGCCCCAGCATTTT
TRBV7-6	TRBJ1-1	NA	NA	CASSLVGRDEAFF	TGTGCCAGCAGCTTAGTGGGGCGGGATGAAGCTTTCTTT